What follows describes a single T cell receptor beta chain. The antigen is undetermined. These data originate in a study of cytomegalovirus exposure and HLA in healthy donors. General study points: A later analysis, which compared TCR beta chains of equal frequency, found the HLA-associated ones more clonally expanded.

Use of 60 Vbeta and 13 Jbeta primers characterized the PCR. Using immunoSEQ multiplex PCR, the repertoire was profiled, and TCRdb retains in-frame clones only, with some absent. The data hold about 31,000 clones, with about 63% observed a single time. The CDR3 has 14 residues. Germline V lookup: CDR1 MNHEY, CDR2 SMNVEV (reference sequence). J lost 6 bases, V lost 5 bases, and 4 bases had no gene match. This rearrangement joins TRBV27 to TRBJ2-4; TRBD1 aligns across 10 bases. This clonotype originated in a man aged 45 to 65 in good health and CMV-seropositive. Sequenced: PBMCs. In DNA, the CDR3 is TGTGCCAGCAGTCCCCGGGACAGGGGAAACATTCAGTACTTC. Encoded protein: CASSPRDRGNIQYF.